These T cell receptor beta chains were read from a single sample in a study of Ad26.COV2.S vaccination and SARS-CoV-2 variants. Sequencing used immunoSEQ multiplex PCR; TCRdb keeps in-frame clones, though not all of them. The sample includes under 150,000 clones, just over 85% of them seen just once. The source was peripheral blood, collected after recovery from COVID-19. These receptors all stem from a human donor who had recovered from COVID-19. CDR3s include the opening cysteine and the closing phenylalanine or tryptophan. Each record gives: clone size, J gene, D gene, V gene, CDR3 protein, CDR3 DNA. The D gene is left open where the match is weak. Only part of the rows carry a size: once, few, many, or a class if the clone is expanded.

clone_size: .; j_call: TRBJ2-3; d_call: .; v_call: TRBV5-1; cdr3_aa: CASSPGPSGTDTQYF; cdr3_nt: TGCGCCAGCAGCCCGGGCCCCAGCGGCACAGATACGCAGTATTTT
clone_size: .; j_call: TRBJ1-2; d_call: .; v_call: TRBV27; cdr3_aa: CASTNAGRGGGNNYGYTF; cdr3_nt: TGTGCCAGCACCAACGCCGGAAGAGGCGGGGGGAATAACTATGGCTACACCTTC
clone_size: .; j_call: TRBJ2-5; d_call: TRBD2; v_call: TRBV4-1; cdr3_aa: CASSNQRGASQETQYF; cdr3_nt: TGCGCCAGCAGCAACCAGCGGGGGGCTAGCCAAGAGACCCAGTACTTC
clone_size: .; j_call: TRBJ2-3; d_call: .; v_call: TRBV6-5; cdr3_aa: CASSYSDTDTQYF; cdr3_nt: TGTGCCAGCAGTTACAGTGACACAGATACGCAGTATTTT
clone_size: few; j_call: TRBJ2-7; d_call: TRBD1; v_call: TRBV7-9; cdr3_aa: CASSPTTGYEQYF; cdr3_nt: TGTGCCAGCAGCCCAACGACAGGGTACGAGCAGTACTTC
clone_size: .; j_call: TRBJ2-1; d_call: .; v_call: TRBV5-8; cdr3_aa: CASSPTDWGRYNEQFF; cdr3_nt: TGTGCCAGCAGCCCGACAGACTGGGGGCGGTACAATGAGCAGTTCTTC
clone_size: .; j_call: TRBJ2-5; d_call: .; v_call: TRBV2; cdr3_aa: CASSERETQYF; cdr3_nt: TGTGCCAGCAGTGAACGAGAGACCCAGTACTTC
clone_size: .; j_call: TRBJ1-1; d_call: .; v_call: TRBV5-5; cdr3_aa: CASSLEPSYTEAFF; cdr3_nt: TGTGCCAGCAGCTTGGAACCCTCGTACACTGAAGCTTTCTTT
clone_size: .; j_call: TRBJ1-2; d_call: .; v_call: TRBV10-3; cdr3_aa: CAIPSDAWDNGYTF; cdr3_nt: TGTGCCATCCCGTCGGATGCGTGGGATAATGGCTACACCTTC
clone_size: once; j_call: TRBJ1-1; d_call: TRBD1; v_call: TRBV7-8; cdr3_aa: CASSEDRVTEAFF; cdr3_nt: TGTGCCAGCAGCGAAGACAGGGTAACTGAAGCTTTCTTT
clone_size: .; j_call: TRBJ2-5; d_call: TRBD2; v_call: TRBV2; cdr3_aa: CASSDTGGWETQYF; cdr3_nt: TGTGCCAGCAGTGACACGGGGGGGTGGGAGACCCAGTACTTC
clone_size: .; j_call: TRBJ1-5; d_call: .; v_call: TRBV24-1; cdr3_aa: CATSSRGINPQHF; cdr3_nt: TGTGCCACCAGTTCGCGGGGAATCAATCCCCAGCATTTT
clone_size: .; j_call: TRBJ2-1; d_call: .; v_call: TRBV27; cdr3_aa: CASSRPSYNEQFF; cdr3_nt: TGTGCCAGCAGTCGACCATCTTACAATGAGCAGTTCTTC
clone_size: .; j_call: TRBJ1-2; d_call: .; v_call: TRBV5-1; cdr3_aa: CASSPGEGVYGYTF; cdr3_nt: TGCGCCAGCAGCCCCGGGGAGGGGGTGTATGGCTACACCTTC
clone_size: .; j_call: TRBJ2-5; d_call: .; v_call: TRBV11-2; cdr3_aa: CASSFSWGETQYF; cdr3_nt: TGTGCCAGCAGCTTCTCGTGGGGAGAGACCCAGTACTTC
clone_size: .; j_call: TRBJ1-1; d_call: .; v_call: TRBV5-4; cdr3_aa: CASSLAGMNTEAFF; cdr3_nt: TGTGCCAGCAGCTTGGCAGGGATGAACACTGAAGCTTTCTTT
clone_size: .; j_call: TRBJ2-2; d_call: .; v_call: TRBV4-1; cdr3_aa: CASSQELGAVDGELFF; cdr3_nt: TGCGCCAGCAGCCAAGAACTTGGGGCGGTAGACGGGGAGCTGTTTTTT
clone_size: .; j_call: TRBJ2-2; d_call: .; v_call: TRBV9; cdr3_aa: CASSVGGAGELFF; cdr3_nt: TGTGCCAGCAGCGTAGGTGGAGCCGGGGAGCTGTTTTTT
clone_size: once; j_call: TRBJ1-1; d_call: .; v_call: TRBV28; cdr3_aa: CASSLRGSAEAFF; cdr3_nt: TGTGCCAGCAGTTTACGGGGGTCGGCTGAAGCTTTCTTT
clone_size: .; j_call: TRBJ2-1; d_call: TRBD2; v_call: TRBV28; cdr3_aa: CAGDRLAGGSGNEQFF; cdr3_nt: TGTGCCGGTGACAGACTAGCGGGGGGTTCGGGCAATGAGCAGTTCTTC
clone_size: .; j_call: TRBJ1-2; d_call: TRBD1; v_call: TRBV14; cdr3_aa: CASSHLKTGARGYTF; cdr3_nt: TGTGCCAGCAGCCATTTAAAAACAGGGGCTCGTGGCTACACCTTC
clone_size: .; j_call: TRBJ2-3; d_call: .; v_call: TRBV10-2; cdr3_aa: CASSETQRFTDTQYF; cdr3_nt: TGCGCCAGCAGTGAAACCCAGCGCTTCACAGATACGCAGTATTTT
clone_size: few; j_call: TRBJ1-1; d_call: .; v_call: TRBV18; cdr3_aa: CASSALQGHTEAFF; cdr3_nt: TGTGCCAGCTCAGCACTACAGGGTCACACTGAAGCTTTCTTT
clone_size: .; j_call: TRBJ1-5; d_call: .; v_call: TRBV5-1; cdr3_aa: CASSLEAGHSNQPQHF; cdr3_nt: TGCGCCAGCAGCTTGGAAGCAGGCCATAGCAATCAGCCCCAGCATTTT
clone_size: .; j_call: TRBJ1-6; d_call: TRBD1; v_call: TRBV30; cdr3_aa: CAWSTGERASPLHF; cdr3_nt: TGTGCCTGGAGTACAGGGGAAAGGGCTTCACCCCTCCACTTT
clone_size: .; j_call: TRBJ2-5; d_call: TRBD2; v_call: TRBV9; cdr3_aa: CASSSSGGSQETQYF; cdr3_nt: TGTGCCAGCAGTTCCAGCGGGGGGTCACAAGAGACCCAGTACTTC
clone_size: .; j_call: TRBJ2-4; d_call: TRBD1; v_call: TRBV10-3; cdr3_aa: CAIKSGQGRDIQYF; cdr3_nt: TGTGCCATCAAGTCCGGACAGGGGAGGGACATTCAGTACTTC
clone_size: once; j_call: TRBJ2-1; d_call: TRBD2; v_call: TRBV3-1/TRBV3-2; cdr3_aa: CASSPFSGGGNEQFF; cdr3_nt: TGTGCCAGCAGCCCATTTAGCGGGGGGGGCAATGAGCAGTTCTTC
clone_size: .; j_call: TRBJ1-1; d_call: .; v_call: TRBV7-9; cdr3_aa: CASSFGGGTEAFF; cdr3_nt: TGTGCCAGCAGCTTCGGCGGGGGCACTGAAGCTTTCTTT
clone_size: .; j_call: TRBJ2-7; d_call: TRBD1; v_call: TRBV4-1; cdr3_aa: CASSQRQGPYEQYF; cdr3_nt: TGCGCCAGCAGCCAGCGACAGGGGCCGTACGAGCAGTACTTC
clone_size: .; j_call: TRBJ1-2; d_call: .; v_call: TRBV7-2; cdr3_aa: CASSPDSNYGYTF; cdr3_nt: TGTGCCAGCAGCCCTGACAGTAACTATGGCTACACCTTC
clone_size: once; j_call: TRBJ1-5; d_call: .; v_call: TRBV15; cdr3_aa: CATSRGTGENQPQHF; cdr3_nt: TGTGCCACCAGCAGAGGAACCGGGGAGAATCAGCCCCAGCATTTT
clone_size: once; j_call: TRBJ2-2; d_call: .; v_call: TRBV5-4; cdr3_aa: CASSLTGLDTGELFF; cdr3_nt: TGTGCCAGCAGCCTGACAGGTTTGGACACCGGGGAGCTGTTTTTT
clone_size: .; j_call: TRBJ1-1; d_call: .; v_call: TRBV7-9; cdr3_aa: CASSFMNTEAFF; cdr3_nt: TGTGCCAGCAGCTTTATGAACACTGAAGCTTTCTTT
clone_size: .; j_call: TRBJ1-4; d_call: TRBD1; v_call: TRBV2; cdr3_aa: CASRDHRGNEKLFF; cdr3_nt: TGTGCCAGCAGGGACCACAGGGGAAATGAAAAACTGTTTTTT
clone_size: .; j_call: TRBJ1-3; d_call: TRBD1; v_call: TRBV7-2; cdr3_aa: CASSSTLGTGAGNTIYF; cdr3_nt: TGTGCCAGCAGCTCCACTCTAGGGACAGGGGCGGGAAACACCATATATTTT
clone_size: .; j_call: TRBJ1-3; d_call: .; v_call: TRBV4-1; cdr3_aa: CASSLDRPAGNTIYF; cdr3_nt: TGCGCCAGCAGCCTCGACAGGCCAGCTGGAAACACCATATATTTT
clone_size: .; j_call: TRBJ2-3; d_call: TRBD2; v_call: TRBV10-2; cdr3_aa: CASSEPPWDYRTDTQYF; cdr3_nt: TGCGCCAGCAGTGAGCCACCGTGGGACTACCGCACAGATACGCAGTATTTT
clone_size: .; j_call: TRBJ1-2; d_call: TRBD1; v_call: TRBV28; cdr3_aa: CASRRDSSYGYTF; cdr3_nt: TGTGCCAGCAGACGGGACAGCTCCTATGGCTACACCTTC
clone_size: .; j_call: TRBJ1-1; d_call: .; v_call: TRBV5-5; cdr3_aa: CASSFTRGTEAFF; cdr3_nt: TGTGCCAGCAGCTTTACAAGAGGGACTGAAGCTTTCTTT
clone_size: .; j_call: TRBJ1-6; d_call: .; v_call: TRBV11-2; cdr3_aa: CASSLGPTSYNSPLHF; cdr3_nt: TGTGCCAGCAGCTTAGGCCCAACATCCTATAATTCACCCCTCCACTTT
clone_size: .; j_call: TRBJ1-2; d_call: .; v_call: TRBV10-3; cdr3_aa: CAIRTTENYGYTF; cdr3_nt: TGTGCCATCAGAACGACCGAGAACTATGGCTACACCTTC
clone_size: .; j_call: TRBJ1-5; d_call: .; v_call: TRBV3-1/TRBV3-2; cdr3_aa: CASSQRGSNQPQHF; cdr3_nt: TGTGCCAGCAGCCAAAGGGGGTCCAATCAGCCCCAGCATTTT
clone_size: few; j_call: TRBJ2-2; d_call: .; v_call: TRBV27; cdr3_aa: CGTRTNANTGELFF; cdr3_nt: TGTGGTACCCGGACAAACGCGAACACCGGGGAGCTGTTTTTT
clone_size: few; j_call: TRBJ1-1; d_call: TRBD1; v_call: TRBV5-4; cdr3_aa: CASSIRQGLEAFF; cdr3_nt: TGTGCCAGCAGCATACGACAGGGACTAGAAGCTTTCTTT
clone_size: .; j_call: TRBJ1-1; d_call: .; v_call: TRBV5-6; cdr3_aa: CASSLVFFGGLMNTEAFF; cdr3_nt: TGTGCCAGCAGCTTGGTTTTTTTTGGGGGACTAATGAACACTGAAGCTTTCTTT
clone_size: .; j_call: TRBJ1-6; d_call: .; v_call: TRBV5-4; cdr3_aa: CASSSGIGNSPLHF; cdr3_nt: TGTGCCAGCAGCTCAGGGATCGGTAATTCACCCCTCCACTTT